This T cell receptor beta chain was captured by sequencing in a study of T cell responses to AZD1222 COVID-19 vaccine. Study-level results: Unmutated variant regions reportedly attract nearly half of all spike-specific TCRs. The repertoires were collected only after the peak T cell response.

Repertoires were generated with immunoSEQ multiplex PCR, while TCRdb's copy carries only in-frame clones and drops some. The repertoire has 130,000 to 150,000 clones, 70% to 90% of them found once; the top ten carry 3% to 4%. For this clone: Antigen unknown.

CDR3 length equals 14 residues. Per the germline V gene, CDR1 is MDHEN and CDR2 is SYDVKM. The V and J ends lost 4 bases and 2 bases, in that order; junction bases with no gene match: 3. The sequencing here drew on peripheral blood, taken on day 0 of MenACWY control vaccination. This chain joins TRBV28 and TRBJ2-7, with 9 positions matching TRBD1. The receptor comes from an adult in good health. CDR3 protein: CASSSDRGPYEQYF. The CDR3 bases are TGTGCCAGCAGTTCGGACAGGGGCCCCTACGAGCAGTACTTC. Drawing the rest from reference TRBV28 and TRBJ2-7, the complete variable domain is DVKVTQSSRYLVKRTGEKVFLECVQDMDHENMFWYRQDPGLGLRLIYFSYDVKMKEKGDIPEGYSVSREKKERFSLILESASTNQTSMYLCASSSDRGPYEQYFGPGTRLTVT.